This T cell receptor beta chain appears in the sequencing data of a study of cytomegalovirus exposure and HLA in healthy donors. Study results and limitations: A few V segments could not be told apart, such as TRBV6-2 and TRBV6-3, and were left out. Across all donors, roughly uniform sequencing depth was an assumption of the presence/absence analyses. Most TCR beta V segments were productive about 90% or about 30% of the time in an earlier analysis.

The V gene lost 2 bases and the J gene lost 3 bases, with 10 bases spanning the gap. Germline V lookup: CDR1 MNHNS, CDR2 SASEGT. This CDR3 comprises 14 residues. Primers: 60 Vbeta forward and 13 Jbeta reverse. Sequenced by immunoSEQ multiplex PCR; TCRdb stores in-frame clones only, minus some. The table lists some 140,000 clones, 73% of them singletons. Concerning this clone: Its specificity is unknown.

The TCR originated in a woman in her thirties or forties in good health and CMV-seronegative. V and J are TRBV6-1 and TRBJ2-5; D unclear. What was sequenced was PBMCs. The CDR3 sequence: CASSEYAGKETQYF. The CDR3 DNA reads TGTGCCAGCAGTGAATACGCAGGAAAAGAGACCCAGTACTTC.